This T cell receptor (beta chain) was observed in a study of identical twins. On this clonotype itself: Its antigen is unidentified.

Points from the study as a whole: Twins shared out-of-frame alpha sequences with excess low generation probability.

Germline assignment: CDR1 SNHLY and CDR2 FYNNEI. V was trimmed by 5 bases and J by 2 bases, leaving 16 bases between them. This CDR3 spans 16 amino acids. TCRdb reprocessed the 5' RACE reads with MiXCR, giving one entry per CDR3 protein. The sample yields over 500,000 distinct CDR3 sequences, roughly a fifth seen once. The sample also formed part of further work on T cells expressing NK-cell markers. As reported in that work: In six donors, dominant NKG2C+ clonotypes were roughly 1.0-8% of CD8+ T cells. In a few donors, these clonotypes also led the CD3+CD56-NKG2C+ fraction.

The sequence was collected from a woman younger than 35 in good health. What was sequenced was CD4+ T cells sorted from blood. This rearrangement joins TRBV2 to TRBJ2-1, with D possibly TRBD1 on 5 matching bases. This CDR3 reads CASSTDASRAYNEQFF. CDR3 nucleotides: TGTGCCAGCAGTACCGACGCCTCCAGGGCCTACAATGAGCAGTTCTTC.